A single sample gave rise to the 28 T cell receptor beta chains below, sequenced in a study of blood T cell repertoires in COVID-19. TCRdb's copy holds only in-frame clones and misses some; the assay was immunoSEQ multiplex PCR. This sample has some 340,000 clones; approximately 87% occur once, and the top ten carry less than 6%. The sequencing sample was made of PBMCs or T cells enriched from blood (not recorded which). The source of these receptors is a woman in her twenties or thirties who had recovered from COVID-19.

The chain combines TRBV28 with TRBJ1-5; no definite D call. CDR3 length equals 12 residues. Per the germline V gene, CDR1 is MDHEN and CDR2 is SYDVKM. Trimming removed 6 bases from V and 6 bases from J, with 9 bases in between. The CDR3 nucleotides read TGTGCCAGCAGCTCCTCGGTTCAGCCCCAGCATTTT. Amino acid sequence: CASSSSVQPQHF.

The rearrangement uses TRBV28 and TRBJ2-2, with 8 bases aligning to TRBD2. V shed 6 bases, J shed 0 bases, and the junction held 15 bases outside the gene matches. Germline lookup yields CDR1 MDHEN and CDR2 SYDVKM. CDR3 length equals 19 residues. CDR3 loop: CASRIPREAGAPNTGELFF. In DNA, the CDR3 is TGTGCCAGCAGAATCCCCCGGGAAGCGGGGGCCCCGAACACCGGGGAGCTGTTTTTT.

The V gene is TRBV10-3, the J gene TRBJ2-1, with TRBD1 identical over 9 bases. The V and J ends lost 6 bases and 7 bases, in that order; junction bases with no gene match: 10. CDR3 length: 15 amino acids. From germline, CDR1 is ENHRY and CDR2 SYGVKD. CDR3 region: CAIRDPGQGANEQFF. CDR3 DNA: TGTGCCATCAGGGACCCGGGACAGGGTGCAAATGAGCAGTTCTTC.

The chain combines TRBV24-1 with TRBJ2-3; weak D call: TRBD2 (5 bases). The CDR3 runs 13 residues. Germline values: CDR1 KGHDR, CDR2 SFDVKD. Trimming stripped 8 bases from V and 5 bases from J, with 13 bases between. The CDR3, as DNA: TGTGCCACCAAAAGAGGGCTTGGAGATACGCAGTATTTT. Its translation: CATKRGLGDTQYF.

CDR3 nucleotide sequence: TGTGCCAGCAGCGCTAGCGGTGAGCAGTTCTTC. This gives the protein CASSASGEQFF. The V gene is TRBV7-2, the J gene TRBJ2-1; TRBD2 aligns across 7 bases. CDR1 is SGHTA, CDR2 FQGNSA, per germline. The CDR3 consists of 11 residues. V lost 5 bases, J lost 9 bases, and 1 base stayed unmatched.

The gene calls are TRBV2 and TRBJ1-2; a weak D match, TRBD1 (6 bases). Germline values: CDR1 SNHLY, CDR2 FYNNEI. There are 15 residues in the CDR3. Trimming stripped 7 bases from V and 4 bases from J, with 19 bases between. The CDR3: CASTGGGGRSYGYTF. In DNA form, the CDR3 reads TGTGCCAGCACCGGGGGCGGGGGAAGGAGCTATGGCTACACCTTC.

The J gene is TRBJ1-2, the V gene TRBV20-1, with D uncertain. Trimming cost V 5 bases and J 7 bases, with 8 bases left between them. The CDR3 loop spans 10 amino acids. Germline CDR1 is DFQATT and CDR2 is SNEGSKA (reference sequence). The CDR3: CSAGRLGYTF. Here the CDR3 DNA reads TGCAGTGCTGGGCGCCTTGGCTACACCTTC.

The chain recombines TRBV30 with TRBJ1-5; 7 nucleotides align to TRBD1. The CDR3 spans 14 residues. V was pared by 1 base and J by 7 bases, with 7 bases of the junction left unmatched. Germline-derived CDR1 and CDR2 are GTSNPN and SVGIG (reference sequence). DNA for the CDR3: TGTGCCTGGAGTGCCAACAGGGGAGACCAGCCCCAGCATTTT. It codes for CAWSANRGDQPQHF.

CDR3 loop: CASSLQAGEYNEQFF. The CDR3 DNA follows: TGTGCCAGCAGCTTGCAAGCGGGGGAATACAATGAGCAGTTCTTC. This chain links TRBV5-4 with TRBJ2-1, with 8 positions matching TRBD2. This CDR3 is built from 15 residues. Per the germline V gene, CDR1 is SGHNT and CDR2 is YYREEE (reference sequence). J gave up 4 bases and V 1 base, and 4 bases lay outside the gene matches.

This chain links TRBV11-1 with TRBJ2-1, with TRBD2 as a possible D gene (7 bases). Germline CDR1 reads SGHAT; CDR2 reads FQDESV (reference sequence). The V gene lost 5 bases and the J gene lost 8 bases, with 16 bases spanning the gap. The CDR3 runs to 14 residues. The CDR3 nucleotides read TGTGCCAGCAGCCAAGAGGGGGGGTCGTATGAGCAGTTCTTC. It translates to CASSQEGGSYEQFF. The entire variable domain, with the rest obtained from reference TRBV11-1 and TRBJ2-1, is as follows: EAEVAQSPRYKITEKSQAVAFWCDPISGHATLYWYRQILGQGPELLVQFQDESVVDDSQLPKDRFSAERLKGVDSTLKIQPAELGDSAMYLCASSQEGGSYEQFFGPGTRLTVL.

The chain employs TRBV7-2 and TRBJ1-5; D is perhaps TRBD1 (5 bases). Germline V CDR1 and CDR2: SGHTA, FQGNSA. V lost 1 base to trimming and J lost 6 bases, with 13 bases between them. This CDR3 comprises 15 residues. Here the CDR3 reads CASSLGQGFTQPQHF. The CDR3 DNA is TGTGCCAGCAGCTTAGGCCAGGGCTTTACTCAGCCCCAGCATTTT. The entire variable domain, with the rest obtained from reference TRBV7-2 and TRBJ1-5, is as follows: GAGVSQSPSNKVTEKGKDVELRCDPISGHTALYWYRQSLGQGLEFLIYFQGNSAPDKSGLPSDRFSAERTGGSVSTLTIQRTQQEDSAVYLCASSLGQGFTQPQHFGDGTRLSIL.

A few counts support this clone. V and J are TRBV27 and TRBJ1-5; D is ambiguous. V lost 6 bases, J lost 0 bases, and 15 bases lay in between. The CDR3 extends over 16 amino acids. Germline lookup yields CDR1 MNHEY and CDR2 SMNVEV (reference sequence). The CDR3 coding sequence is TGTGCCAGCAGATCGACGGGGTCCTATAGCAATCAGCCCCAGCATTTT. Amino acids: CASRSTGSYSNQPQHF.

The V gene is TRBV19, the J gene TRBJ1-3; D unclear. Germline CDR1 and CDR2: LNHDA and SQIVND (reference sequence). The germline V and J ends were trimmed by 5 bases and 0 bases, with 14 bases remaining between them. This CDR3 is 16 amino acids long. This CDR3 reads CASSASGLSSGNTIYF. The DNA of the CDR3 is TGTGCCAGTAGTGCATCGGGTCTCAGCTCTGGAAACACCATATATTTT.

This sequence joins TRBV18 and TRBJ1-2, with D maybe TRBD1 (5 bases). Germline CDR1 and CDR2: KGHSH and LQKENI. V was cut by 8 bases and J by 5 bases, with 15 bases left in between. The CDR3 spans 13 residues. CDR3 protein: CASAVRVEYGYTF. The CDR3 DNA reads TGTGCCAGCGCCGTCAGGGTAGAATATGGCTACACCTTC.

The CDR3 spells CAISADRDYGYTF. The CDR3 bases are TGTGCCATCAGCGCGGACAGGGACTATGGCTACACCTTC. This chain connects TRBV10-3 to TRBJ1-2; 8 positions agree with TRBD1. CDR1 ENHRY and CDR2 SYGVKD come from the germline V gene. The CDR3 is made up of 13 amino acids. V lost 6 bases to trimming and J lost 3 bases; unmatched junction nucleotides: 3.

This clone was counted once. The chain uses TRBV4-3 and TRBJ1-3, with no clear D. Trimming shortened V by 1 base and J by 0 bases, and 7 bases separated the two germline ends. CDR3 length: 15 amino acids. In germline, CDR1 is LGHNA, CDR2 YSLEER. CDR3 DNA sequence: TGCGCCAGCAGCCAAGGGGCCAGCTCTGGAAACACCATATATTTT. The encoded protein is CASSQGASSGNTIYF.

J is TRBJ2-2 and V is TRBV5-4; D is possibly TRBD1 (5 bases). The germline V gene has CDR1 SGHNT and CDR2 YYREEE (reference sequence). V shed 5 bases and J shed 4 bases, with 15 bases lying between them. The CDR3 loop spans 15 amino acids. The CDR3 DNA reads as TGTGCCAGCAGTGCCAGGGTAAACCCCACCGGGGAGCTGTTTTTT. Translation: CASSARVNPTGELFF. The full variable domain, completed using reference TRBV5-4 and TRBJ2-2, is ETGVTQSPTHLIKTRGQQVTLRCSSQSGHNTVSWYQQALGQGPQFIFQYYREEENGRGNFPPRFSGLQFPNYSSELNVNALELDDSALYLCASSARVNPTGELFFGEGSRLTVL.

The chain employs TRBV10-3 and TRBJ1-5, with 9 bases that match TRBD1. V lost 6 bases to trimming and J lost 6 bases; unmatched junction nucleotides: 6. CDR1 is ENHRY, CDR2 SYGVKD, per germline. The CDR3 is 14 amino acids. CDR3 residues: CAISTGGGGQPQHF. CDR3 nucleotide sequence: TGTGCCATCAGCACAGGGGGCGGAGGTCAGCCCCAGCATTTT.

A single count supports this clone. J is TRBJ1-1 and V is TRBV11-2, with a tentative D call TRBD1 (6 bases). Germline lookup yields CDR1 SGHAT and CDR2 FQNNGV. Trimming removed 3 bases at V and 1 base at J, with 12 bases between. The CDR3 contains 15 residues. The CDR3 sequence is CASSLAWGQNTEAFF. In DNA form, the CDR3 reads TGTGCCAGCAGCTTGGCGTGGGGGCAGAACACTGAAGCTTTCTTT.

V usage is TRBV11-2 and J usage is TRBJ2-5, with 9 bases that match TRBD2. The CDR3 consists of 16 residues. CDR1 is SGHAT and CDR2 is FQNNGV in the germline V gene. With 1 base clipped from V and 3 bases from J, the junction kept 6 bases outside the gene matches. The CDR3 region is CASSLVSGGLKETQYF. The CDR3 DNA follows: TGTGCCAGCAGCTTAGTAAGCGGGGGGCTTAAAGAGACCCAGTACTTC.

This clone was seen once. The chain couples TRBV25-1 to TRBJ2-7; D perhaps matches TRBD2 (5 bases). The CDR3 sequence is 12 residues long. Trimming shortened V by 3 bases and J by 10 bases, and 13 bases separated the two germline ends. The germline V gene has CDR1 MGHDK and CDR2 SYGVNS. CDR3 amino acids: CASSERAPPQYF. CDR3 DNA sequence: TGTGCCAGCAGTGAGCGGGCCCCCCCCCAGTACTTC.

The CDR3, as DNA: TGTGCCAGCAGTGAATACCGGGACAGATGGGGGAATGAGCAGTTCTTC. Protein product: CASSEYRDRWGNEQFF. V and J are TRBV6-1 and TRBJ2-1; TRBD1 aligns across 7 bases. Germline CDR1 is MNHNS and CDR2 is SASEGT. Trimming at V came to 2 bases and at J to 7 bases, leaving 11 bases not matched to a gene. This CDR3 has 16 residues.

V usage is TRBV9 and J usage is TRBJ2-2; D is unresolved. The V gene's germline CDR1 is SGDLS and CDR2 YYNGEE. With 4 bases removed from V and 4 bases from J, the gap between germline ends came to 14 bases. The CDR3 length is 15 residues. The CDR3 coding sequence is TGTGCCAGCAGCCCCTTAAGTTCAGGCACCGGGGAGCTGTTTTTT. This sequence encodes CASSPLSSGTGELFF.

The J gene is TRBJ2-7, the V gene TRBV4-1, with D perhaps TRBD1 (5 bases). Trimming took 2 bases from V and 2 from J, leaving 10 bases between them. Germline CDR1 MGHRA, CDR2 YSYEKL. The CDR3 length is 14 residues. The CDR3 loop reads CASSQSDRPYEQYF. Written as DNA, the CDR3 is TGCGCCAGCAGCCAATCCGACAGACCCTACGAGCAGTACTTC.

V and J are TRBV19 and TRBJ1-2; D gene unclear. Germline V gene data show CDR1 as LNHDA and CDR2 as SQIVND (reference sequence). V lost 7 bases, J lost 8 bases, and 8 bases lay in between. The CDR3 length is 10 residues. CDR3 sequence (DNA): TGTGCCAGTAAGAAGGAGGGCTACACCTTC. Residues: CASKKEGYTF. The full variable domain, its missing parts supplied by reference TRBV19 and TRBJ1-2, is DGGITQSPKYLFRKEGQNVTLSCEQNLNHDAMYWYRQDPGQGLRLIYYSQIVNDFQKGDIAEGYSVSREKKESFPLTVTSAQKNPTAFYLCASKKEGYTFGSGTRLTVV.

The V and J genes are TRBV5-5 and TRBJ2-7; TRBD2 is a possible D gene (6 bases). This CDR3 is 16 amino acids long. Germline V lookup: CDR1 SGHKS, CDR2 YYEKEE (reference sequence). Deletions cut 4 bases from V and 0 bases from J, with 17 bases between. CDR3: CASSHTSHLRSYEQYF. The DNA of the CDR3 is TGTGCCAGCAGCCATACTAGCCACCTTCGCTCCTACGAGCAGTACTTC.

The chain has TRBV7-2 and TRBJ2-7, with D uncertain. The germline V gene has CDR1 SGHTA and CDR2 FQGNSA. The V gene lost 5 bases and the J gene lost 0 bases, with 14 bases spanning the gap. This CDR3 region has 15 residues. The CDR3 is CASSPTALRSYEQYF. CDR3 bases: TGTGCCAGCAGCCCCACTGCGCTCCGCTCCTACGAGCAGTACTTC.

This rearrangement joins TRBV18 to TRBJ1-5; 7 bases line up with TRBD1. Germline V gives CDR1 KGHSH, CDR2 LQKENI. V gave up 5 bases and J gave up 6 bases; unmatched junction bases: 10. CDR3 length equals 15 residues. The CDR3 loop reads CASSSQGGLGQPQHF. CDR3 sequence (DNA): TGTGCCAGCTCATCCCAGGGGGGACTGGGTCAGCCCCAGCATTTT. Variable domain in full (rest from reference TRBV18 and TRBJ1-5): NAGVMQNPRHLVRRRGQEARLRCSPMKGHSHVYWYRQLPEEGLKFMVYLQKENIIDESGMPKERFSAEFPKEGPSILRIQQVVRGDSAAYFCASSSQGGLGQPQHFGDGTRLSIL.